The 28 T cell receptor beta chains listed next were all sequenced from one sample in a study of CD8 T cells in ankylosing spondylitis. TCRdb recomputed calls from the 5' RACE reads with MiXCR, one row per CDR3 protein. The sample records 150,000 to 200,000 distinct CDR3 sequences, roughly 18% being singletons. Sequencing was done on a sample of blood, either unsorted or a sorted T cell fraction (not recorded which). Receptors were obtained from a male donor under 30 with ankylosing spondylitis or in good health (not recorded which).

The genes are TRBV29-1 and TRBJ2-5; D might be TRBD1 (8 bases). V was cut by 6 bases and J by 2 bases, with 16 bases left in between. This CDR3 has 14 residues. CDR1 is SQVTM, CDR2 ANQGSEA, per germline. The CDR3 DNA follows: TGCAGCGTCTACGGGGGGACAGGACAAGAGACCCAGTACTTC. Translation: CSVYGGTGQETQYF.

This clonotype appeared many times. The chain has TRBV5-1 and TRBJ2-7; D is perhaps TRBD1 (6 bases). V lost 0 bases and J 3 bases, leaving 13 bases between the germline ends. This CDR3 spans 15 amino acids. The germline gives CDR1 SGHRS, CDR2 YFSETQ. CDR3 sequence (DNA): TGCGCCAGCAGCTTGGGGCAGGGGCCCAACTACGAGCAGTACGTC. Amino acid sequence: CASSLGQGPNYEQYV.

There are many counts of this clonotype. The J gene is TRBJ2-3, the V gene TRBV15; tentatively, D is TRBD1 (6 bases). V shed 0 bases and J shed 4 bases, with 20 bases lying between them. CDR3 size: 18 residues. Germline CDR1 LNHNV, CDR2 YYDKDF (reference sequence). The CDR3 DNA sequence: TGTGCCACCAGCAGAGAGGGCCGGGTGGGAGCAGGGGCAGATACGCAGTATTTT. Translating it yields CATSREGRVGAGADTQYF.

The chain couples TRBV20-1 to TRBJ2-3, with 8 positions matching TRBD2. This CDR3 has 15 amino acids. Germline lookup yields CDR1 DFQATT and CDR2 SNEGSKA (reference sequence). Written as DNA, the CDR3 is TGCAGGGCGCCGTTTACTAGCGGAGACACAGATACGCAGTATTTT. Protein sequence: CRAPFTSGDTDTQYF.

This clonotype was observed at least ten times. The V and J genes are TRBV9 and TRBJ1-2, with no clear D. Germline CDR1 reads SGDLS; CDR2 reads YYNGEE. Trimming took off 6 bases at V and 4 bases at J, with 13 bases between the two ends. The CDR3 sequence is 13 residues long. The CDR3 coding sequence is TGTGCCAGCAACGAGGGCGCGGGCTATGGCTACACCTTC. This codes for CASNEGAGYGYTF.

This clonotype appeared once. This chain connects TRBV20-1 to TRBJ2-3, with D possibly TRBD2 on 6 matching bases. The V end lost 2 bases, the J end lost 0 bases, and 12 bases lay between the germline ends. Per the germline V gene, CDR1 is DFQATT and CDR2 is SNEGSKA (reference sequence). CDR3 length: 15 amino acids. For the CDR3, the DNA is TGCAGTGCTAGACCCGGGACTTACAGCACAGATACGCAGTATTTT. This sequence encodes CSARPGTYSTDTQYF.

The chain uses TRBV30 and TRBJ1-1, with a weak D call TRBD1 (5 bases). Germline V CDR1 and CDR2: GTSNPN, SVGIG (reference sequence). Trimming took off 3 bases at V and 7 bases at J, with 12 bases between the two ends. CDR3 size: 12 residues. The CDR3 is CAWRQGEGEAFF. Here the CDR3 DNA reads TGTGCCTGGAGACAAGGGGAGGGTGAAGCTTTCTTT.

The gene calls are TRBV7-9 and TRBJ2-3; 7 bases are a match to TRBD1. Germline loops: CDR1 SEHNR, CDR2 FQNEAQ (reference sequence). The CDR3 runs 16 residues. Losses at the gene ends were 5 bases for V and 3 bases for J; bases not matched to a gene: 11. CDR3: CASSIGTAHLTDTQYF. In nucleotides, the CDR3 is TGTGCCAGCAGCATTGGGACAGCCCATTTGACAGATACGCAGTATTTT. Looking up the rest from reference TRBV7-9 and TRBJ2-3 gives the full variable domain: DTGVSQNPRHKITKRGQNVTFRCDPISEHNRLYWYRQTLGQGPEFLTYFQNEAQLEKSRLLSDRFSAERPKGSFSTLEIQRTEQGDSAMYLCASSIGTAHLTDTQYFGPGTRLTVL.

This clonotype occurred many times. The chain has TRBV10-3 and TRBJ2-7; 7 positions match TRBD1. The V gene's germline CDR1 is ENHRY and CDR2 SYGVKD. The CDR3 runs to 13 residues. The ends lost 2 bases at V and 3 bases at J; junction bases unmatched: 1. The CDR3 sequence is CAISERQGYEQYF. CDR3 sequence (DNA): TGTGCCATCAGTGAGAGACAGGGCTACGAGCAGTACTTC.

This rearrangement joins TRBV12-3 or TRBV12-4 to TRBJ2-3; 9 nucleotides align to TRBD2. After removal of 5 bases from V and 6 bases from J, the junction contained 12 bases not matched to a gene. CDR3 size: 16 residues. The CDR3 bases are TGTGCCAGCAGTCCCCCTCGGGGACTAGCAGTTGATACGCAGTATTTT. It yields the protein CASSPPRGLAVDTQYF.

This clonotype was seen more than once but under ten times. V is TRBV10-1 and J is TRBJ2-3; D remains unclear. The CDR3 is 12 residues long. V was pared by 5 bases and J by 0 bases, with 3 bases between. Germline values: CDR1 WNHNN, CDR2 SYGVQD (reference sequence). CDR3 protein: CASSRSTDTQYF. CDR3 nucleotides: TGCGCCAGCAGTCGAAGCACAGATACGCAGTATTTT.

V usage is TRBV18 and J usage is TRBJ2-7; TRBD2 matches at 14 bases. The CDR3 totals 17 residues. Losses at the gene ends were 4 bases for V and 2 bases for J; bases not matched to a gene: 7. Germline V gene data show CDR1 as KGHSH and CDR2 as LQKENI. CDR3 DNA: TGTGCCAGCTCACTCCAAGGGGGACTAGCGGGAGCCTACGAGCAGTACTTC. As protein: CASSLQGGLAGAYEQYF.

This clonotype was counted at least ten times. The CDR3 reads CASSLAGASTDTQYF. DNA of the CDR3: TGTGCCAGCAGTTTAGCGGGGGCTTCCACAGATACGCAGTATTTT. The chain uses TRBV12-3 or TRBV12-4 and TRBJ2-3; tentatively, D is TRBD1 (6 bases). V was cut by 0 bases and J by 2 bases, with 9 bases left in between. CDR3 length: 15 residues.

This clonotype was observed a handful of times. The chain links TRBV3-1 to TRBJ2-1; D unresolved. Germline V gene lookup returns CDR1 LGHDT and CDR2 YNNKEL (reference sequence). V shed 2 bases and J shed 8 bases, with 4 bases lying between them. This CDR3 spans 11 amino acids. CDR3 sequence: CASSQRDEQFF. The DNA of the CDR3 is TGTGCCAGCAGCCAACGGGATGAGCAGTTCTTC.

Many counts were recorded for this clonotype. The chain recombines TRBV27 with TRBJ2-1, with TRBD1 as a possible D gene (7 bases). The V end lost 2 bases, the J end lost 5 bases, and 13 bases lay between the germline ends. The length of the CDR3 is 15 residues. Per germline, CDR1 MNHEY and CDR2 SMNVEV (reference sequence). Here the CDR3 DNA reads TGTGCCAGCAGTTTAGGAGGGACAGATAACAATGAGCAGTTCTTC. Translated: CASSLGGTDNNEQFF.

This clonotype was observed at least ten times. This rearrangement joins TRBV6-5 to TRBJ1-2, with D perhaps TRBD1 (6 bases). CDR1 MNHEY and CDR2 SVGAGI come from the germline V gene. This CDR3 has 13 residues. Trimming pared 8 bases from V and 5 bases from J, leaving 15 bases between. The CDR3 coding sequence is TGTGCCAGCGTAGCAGGGGCGGGGTATGGCTACACCTTC. The encoded protein is CASVAGAGYGYTF.

The chain combines TRBV29-1 with TRBJ2-4; D call uncertain. Trimming took 0 bases from V and 7 from J, leaving 10 bases between them. This CDR3 spans 13 amino acids. CDR1 is SQVTM and CDR2 is ANQGSEA in the germline V gene. The CDR3 nucleotides read TGCAGCGTTGAAGACACCAAGCAGAACATTCAGTACTTC. Its translation: CSVEDTKQNIQYF.

This clonotype has a count of ten or more. The chain uses TRBV10-3 and TRBJ2-1; possible D gene TRBD2, 6 bases. Trimming shortened V by 1 base and J by 4 bases, and 8 bases separated the two germline ends. CDR1 ENHRY and CDR2 SYGVKD come from the germline V gene. CDR3 length: 14 residues. The chain's CDR3 is CAISEWGTYNEQFF. Here the CDR3 DNA reads TGTGCCATCAGTGAGTGGGGGACTTACAATGAGCAGTTCTTC.

The rearrangement links TRBV7-2 to TRBJ2-2, with TRBD2 matching 9 bases. Germline V gene data show CDR1 as SGHTA and CDR2 as FQGNSA. J lost 7 bases, V lost 8 bases, and 17 bases had no gene match. This CDR3 is 17 amino acids long. As DNA, the CDR3 is TGTGCCAGCTCCCCACCGCGAGGGCTAGCGGGAAACGGGGAGCTGTTTTTT. Protein: CASSPPRGLAGNGELFF.

The chain recombines TRBV20-1 with TRBJ1-2; unclear D gene. The CDR3 is 11 amino acids. The V gene's germline CDR1 is DFQATT and CDR2 SNEGSKA (reference sequence). Trimming removed 3 bases from V and 6 bases from J, with 8 bases in between. The DNA of the CDR3 is TGCAGTGCTAGTTCTGGAGATGGCTACACCTTC. Its translation is CSASSGDGYTF.

The genes are TRBV28 and TRBJ2-7; TRBD1 matches at 7 bases. The CDR3 is made up of 14 amino acids. CDR1 and CDR2 (germline): MDHEN, SYDVKM. V lost 7 bases to trimming and J lost 4 bases; unmatched junction nucleotides: 10. This CDR3 is CASTGEQGWYEQYF. CDR3 bases: TGTGCCAGCACCGGCGAACAGGGGTGGTACGAGCAGTACTTC.

In this sample, this clonotype turned up a few times. This chain's CDR3 is CASSLVALAGGFEQFF. As DNA, the CDR3 is TGTGCCAGCAGCTTAGTTGCGTTAGCGGGAGGTTTTGAGCAGTTCTTC. This chain connects TRBV7-2 to TRBJ2-1; the match to TRBD2 covers 10 bases. Losses at the gene ends were 1 base for V and 9 bases for J; bases not matched to a gene: 9. CDR1 is SGHTA and CDR2 is FQGNSA in the germline V gene. CDR3 length: 16 residues.

This clonotype showed up many times. V and J are TRBV12-3 or TRBV12-4 and TRBJ1-2; tentative D call: TRBD1 (5 bases). V lost 2 bases to trimming and J lost 4 bases, with 11 bases between them. CDR3 size: 14 residues. The CDR3 loop is CASSLSRAGYGYTF. CDR3 DNA sequence: TGTGCCAGCAGTTTAAGCAGGGCGGGCTATGGCTACACCTTC.

V is TRBV21-1 and J is TRBJ2-7; the table gives TRBD2 as D, unverified against the DNA. TRBV21-1 is a recognized pseudogene. This CDR3 spans 17 amino acids. CDR3 nucleotides: TGTGCCAGCAGCAAAGGTGAGACTAGCGGGAGGATCTACGAGCAGTACGTC. It yields the protein CASSKGETSGRIYEQYV.

At least ten counts were recorded for this clonotype. The rearrangement links TRBV20-1 to TRBJ1-5; D call uncertain. CDR1 and CDR2 from the germline V gene are DFQATT and SNEGSKA (reference sequence). The CDR3 extends over 15 amino acids. The ends were cut back, 3 bases at V and 0 bases at J, with 12 bases in the middle. In nucleotides, the CDR3 is TGCAGTGCTAGCATGGTATCGGATAGCAATCAGCCCCAGCATTTT. It yields the protein CSASMVSDSNQPQHF.

In its sample, this clonotype was seen many times. The CDR3 DNA follows: TGTGCCAGCAGGTTAACGGGGGGAGACGGAGCTTTCTTT. Its protein product is CASRLTGGDGAFF. The chain combines TRBV5-6 with TRBJ1-1; TRBD1 is a possible D gene (5 bases). Deletions cut 5 bases from V and 10 bases from J, with 18 bases between. Germline CDR1 reads SGHDT; CDR2 reads YYEEEE. This CDR3 comprises 13 residues.

This clonotype was detected many times. The rearrangement links TRBV7-8 to TRBJ2-2; 9 bases match TRBD1. This CDR3 contains 17 residues. V shed 3 bases and J 7 bases; nucleotides not matched to a gene: 12. The germline gives CDR1 SGHVS, CDR2 FQNEAQ. The CDR3 protein is CASSFLLGDRVDGELFF. CDR3 coding DNA: TGTGCCAGCAGCTTTCTCCTGGGGGACAGGGTCGACGGGGAGCTGTTTTTT.

This clonotype showed up just a few times. This rearrangement joins TRBV27 to TRBJ1-2; D is unresolved. From germline, CDR1 is MNHEY and CDR2 SMNVEV (reference sequence). V was clipped by 2 bases and J by 5 bases, with 15 bases between them. This CDR3 spans 15 amino acids. CDR3 protein: CASSLTQANLYGYTF. The CDR3 nucleotides read TGTGCCAGCAGTTTAACCCAGGCGAATTTATATGGCTACACCTTC.